A selection of T cell receptor beta chains follows, all from one sample in a study of T-cell reconstitution after alpha-beta-depleted transplantation in children. Each CDR3 protein is one row after TCRdb ran MiXCR on the PCR reads. This table holds about 340,000 distinct CDR3 sequences, around 15% found once. Here the sequenced sample was PBMCs, mostly from graft donor cells, taken 360 days after TCRalphabeta/CD19-depleted stem cell transplant. These receptor sequences come from a male patient under 10 years old who had a stem cell transplant for acute lymphoblastic leukemia, so the T cells may come from the graft donor. The CDR3 runs from the conserved cysteine through the conserved F or W. D genes are given only for firm matches. Clone size, where shown, is once, few, many, or a class for clones that have expanded.

v_call	j_call	clone_size	d_call	cdr3_nt	cdr3_aa
TRBV12-3/TRBV12-4	TRBJ2-5	-	TRBD1	TGTGCCAGCAGTTTCGGCGACAGGGTTCAAGAGACCCAGTACTTC	CASSFGDRVQETQYF
TRBV4-3	TRBJ2-3	-	-	TGCGCCAGCAGCCAAGTTGAGAGGGCAGATACGCAGTATTTT	CASSQVERADTQYF
TRBV13	TRBJ2-1	-	-	TGTGCCAGCAGCTTCAGAGCGCGACGAGGGTACAATGAGCAGTTCTTC	CASSFRARRGYNEQFF
TRBV4-3	TRBJ2-7	many	TRBD1	TGCGCCAGCAGCCAAGAATGGGACAGGGTCTCCTACGAGCAGTACTTC	CASSQEWDRVSYEQYF
TRBV12-3/TRBV12-4	TRBJ1-5	-	TRBD1	TGTGCCAGCAGTTTAGAGGGGACAGGGTGGGGGCAGCCCCAGCATTTT	CASSLEGTGWGQPQHF
TRBV5-6	TRBJ1-5	-	-	TGTGCCAGCAGCTTGGCCGGGGTAGATAGCCCCCAGCATTTT	CASSLAGVDSPQHF
TRBV4-1	TRBJ1-5	-	-	TGCGCCAGCAGCCAAGTCGGGGGTGAGAGTCAGCCCCAGCATTTT	CASSQVGGESQPQHF
TRBV4-2	TRBJ2-1	many	TRBD2	TGTGCCAGCAGCCTCGGACTAGCGGGAGGCGGTTTCTACAATGAGCAGTTCTTC	CASSLGLAGGGFYNEQFF
TRBV12-3/TRBV12-4	TRBJ2-5	few	-	TGTGCCAGCAGTCCCGGTGGGGGGGCGCTTGGGACCCAGTACTTC	CASSPGGGALGTQYF
TRBV28	TRBJ2-1	-	TRBD1	TGTGCCAGCAGTTTAAGCCCAGGGACAGGACACTATGAGCAGTTCTTC	CASSLSPGTGHYEQFF
TRBV28	TRBJ1-6	few	-	TGTGCCAGCGGAGGCATCTCCTATAATTCACCCCTCCACTTT	CASGGISYNSPLHF
TRBV12-3/TRBV12-4	TRBJ2-5	few	-	TGTGCCAGCAGTTTAGAAAGGACAGGGGGACTCGGGACTAGCGGGACCCAGTACTTC	CASSLERTGGLGTSGTQYF
TRBV12-3/TRBV12-4	TRBJ2-1	many	TRBD2	TGTGCCAGCAGTTCCCCGGGACTAGCGGGTACCTACAATGAGCAGTTCTTC	CASSSPGLAGTYNEQFF
TRBV4-3	TRBJ2-7	few	TRBD1	TGCGCCAGCAGCCAAGAGGTTGGGGGACAGTACGAGCAGTACTTC	CASSQEVGGQYEQYF
TRBV9	TRBJ2-1	-	TRBD2	TGTGCCAGCAGCGGGGTCAACCTAGCGGGAGGGAGGGGTGAGCAGTTCTTC	CASSGVNLAGGRGEQFF
TRBV7-3	TRBJ2-3	-	-	TGTGCCAGCAGCTTGGGGCGGGGAGAGGGAGTCACAGATACGCAGTATTTT	CASSLGRGEGVTDTQYF
TRBV7-6	TRBJ1-1	few	-	TGTGCCAGCAGCCCAGAGGGGACTGAAGCTTTCTTT	CASSPEGTEAFF
TRBV21-1	TRBJ2-3	many	-	TGTGCCAGCAGCAAAGGAGTAGGAGGGAACACAGATACGCAGTATTTT	CASSKGVGGNTDTQYF
TRBV5-1	TRBJ2-1	many	TRBD2	TGCGCCAGCAGCTGGGGACTAGCGGGAGCGTATGAGCAGTTCTTC	CASSWGLAGAYEQFF
TRBV28	TRBJ1-1	-	-	TGTGCCAGCACCCAGCTTAGGACTGAAGCTTTCTTT	CASTQLRTEAFF
TRBV7-8	TRBJ2-1	few	TRBD2	TGTGCCAGCAGCTTAGCGCTAGGCGGGAGGACCGACTACAATGAGCAGTTCTTC	CASSLALGGRTDYNEQFF
TRBV6-5	TRBJ1-4	few	TRBD1	TGTGCCAGCACTAGCGTCAGGGGGCGACGAGAAAAACTGTTTTTT	CASTSVRGRREKLFF
TRBV5-1	TRBJ2-3	few	-	TGCGCCAGCAGGACCGCCCTCGGGGTCCCAGATACGCAGTATTTT	CASRTALGVPDTQYF
TRBV10-2	TRBJ2-3	-	TRBD1	TGCGCCAGCAGTGAGTCCCCCGTCGACAGGGGGCGCTTAGATACGCAGTATTTT	CASSESPVDRGRLDTQYF
TRBV20-1	TRBJ1-2	-	-	TGCAGTGCGAAGAGGGACACAAACTATGGCTACACCTTC	CSAKRDTNYGYTF
TRBV7-8	TRBJ2-5	many	-	TGTGCCAGCAGCTTAGATCTTGGCTTCGAGACCCAGTACTTC	CASSLDLGFETQYF
TRBV7-9	TRBJ1-4	many	-	TGTGCCAGCAGCTTAGCTGGTCAGCCAAATGAAAAACTGTTTTTT	CASSLAGQPNEKLFF
TRBV10-1	TRBJ2-3	few	-	TGCGCCAGCAGTGAAAGTGCTAGCGTTTCAGATACGCAGTATTTT	CASSESASVSDTQYF
TRBV7-2	TRBJ2-7	few	-	TGTGCCAGCAGCTTATACGGGAGTAACTACGAGCAGTACTTC	CASSLYGSNYEQYF
TRBV7-8	TRBJ2-3	-	-	TGTGCCAGCAGCTTAGAACCGGACACAGATACGCAGTATTTT	CASSLEPDTDTQYF
TRBV15	TRBJ1-4	-	-	TGTGCCACCAGCAGAGATGCCCGGCTTCCTAATGAAAAACTGTTTTTT	CATSRDARLPNEKLFF
TRBV7-2	TRBJ1-5	few	-	TGTGCCAGCAGCTTAGCCAGGCCTGGGCTGGGTCAGCCCCAGCATTTT	CASSLARPGLGQPQHF
TRBV29-1	TRBJ2-4	few	-	TGCAGCGTTGAAGAGGTCGGGACGCTTAACAACATTCAGTACTTC	CSVEEVGTLNNIQYF
TRBV20-1	TRBJ1-1	few	-	TGCAGTGCTAGATCGGGACCCCCGAACACTGAAGCTTTCTTT	CSARSGPPNTEAFF
TRBV28	TRBJ2-7	many	TRBD2	TGTGCCAGCAGTTTAGGCGGGAGGGCCTTCGACGAGCAGTACTTC	CASSLGGRAFDEQYF
TRBV6-2/TRBV6-3	TRBJ2-6	once	-	TGTGCCAGCCGAGACCGGGACACCTTTTCTGGGGCCAACGTCCTGACTTTC	CASRDRDTFSGANVLTF
TRBV4-1	TRBJ2-3	many	TRBD2	TGCGCCAGCAGCCACCTACTAGCGGGAGTCCTCACAGATACGCAGTATTTT	CASSHLLAGVLTDTQYF
TRBV25-1	TRBJ2-1	few	TRBD2	TGTGCCAGCAGTGCAGATGGGGCATGGGGACTAGCGGGATTTTTTTGGTCCTACAATGAGCAGTTCTTC	CASSADGAWGLAGFFWSYNEQFF
TRBV3-1	TRBJ2-1	many	TRBD2	TGTGCCAGCAGCCCCAGCGGGAGAGCTTACAATGAGCAGTTCTTC	CASSPSGRAYNEQFF
TRBV7-8	TRBJ2-1	few	-	TGTGCCAGCAGCTCCGAGTACCTTTGGGGGAGTGGGAATGAGCAGTTCTTC	CASSSEYLWGSGNEQFF
TRBV7-2	TRBJ1-2	many	-	TGTGCCAGCAGCTTCCTCTCTAGCAGGGACTATGGCTACACCTTC	CASSFLSSRDYGYTF
TRBV28	TRBJ2-2	few	-	TGTGCCAGCAGTTTGGGGACTCTAGACACCGGGGAGCTGTTTTTT	CASSLGTLDTGELFF
TRBV7-9	TRBJ2-1	few	-	TGTGCCAGCAGCCCTTTTGAGGAGCAGTTCTTC	CASSPFEEQFF
TRBV29-1	TRBJ2-5	once	TRBD1	TGCAGCGTCAACGGCTGGGACAGGGGGAAAGAGACCCAGTACTTC	CSVNGWDRGKETQYF